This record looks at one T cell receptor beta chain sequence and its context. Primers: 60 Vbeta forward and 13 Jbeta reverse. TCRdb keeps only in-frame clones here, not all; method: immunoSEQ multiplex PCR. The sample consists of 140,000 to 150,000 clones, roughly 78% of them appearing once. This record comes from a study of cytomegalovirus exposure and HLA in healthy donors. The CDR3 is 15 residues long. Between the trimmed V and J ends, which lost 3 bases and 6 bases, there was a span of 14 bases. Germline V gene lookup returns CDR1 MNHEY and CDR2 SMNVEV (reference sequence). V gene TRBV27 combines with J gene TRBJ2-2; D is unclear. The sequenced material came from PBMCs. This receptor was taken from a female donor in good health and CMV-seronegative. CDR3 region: CASSLVSLSAGELFF. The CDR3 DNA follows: TGTGCCAGCAGTTTGGTTAGTTTGAGCGCCGGGGAGCTGTTTTTT.